Described below is a single T cell receptor beta chain sequence and its context. The antigen is unknown. V was cut by 1 base and J by 1 base, with 2 bases left in between. This CDR3 is 13 amino acids long. Germline CDR1 and CDR2: LNHNV and YYDKDF (reference sequence). This sample is drawn from a study of T cell responses to AZD1222 COVID-19 vaccine. Whole-study findings and limits: At 160-218 and 743-854, vaccine-associated CD4 TCRs were dominant, and they spanned spike. Only a handful of AZD1222 recipients were seropositive at baseline. White British people made up most donors, females outnumbered males, and clonal diversity was possibly underestimated. Sampled repertoires all dated from after the peak T cell response.

The table came from immunoSEQ multiplex PCR; TCRdb's copy has only in-frame clones and leaves some out. The table records about 140,000 clones, approximately 92% of them present only once. The rearrangement joins TRBV15 to TRBJ1-5, with unresolved D. The origin of this receptor is an adult who received the AZD1222 COVID-19 vaccine. The sequencing here drew on peripheral blood, taken 28 days after the second AZD1222 dose. CDR3 in amino acids: CATSRGSNQPQHF. CDR3 sequence (DNA): TGTGCCACCAGCAGAGGGAGCAATCAGCCCCAGCATTTT.